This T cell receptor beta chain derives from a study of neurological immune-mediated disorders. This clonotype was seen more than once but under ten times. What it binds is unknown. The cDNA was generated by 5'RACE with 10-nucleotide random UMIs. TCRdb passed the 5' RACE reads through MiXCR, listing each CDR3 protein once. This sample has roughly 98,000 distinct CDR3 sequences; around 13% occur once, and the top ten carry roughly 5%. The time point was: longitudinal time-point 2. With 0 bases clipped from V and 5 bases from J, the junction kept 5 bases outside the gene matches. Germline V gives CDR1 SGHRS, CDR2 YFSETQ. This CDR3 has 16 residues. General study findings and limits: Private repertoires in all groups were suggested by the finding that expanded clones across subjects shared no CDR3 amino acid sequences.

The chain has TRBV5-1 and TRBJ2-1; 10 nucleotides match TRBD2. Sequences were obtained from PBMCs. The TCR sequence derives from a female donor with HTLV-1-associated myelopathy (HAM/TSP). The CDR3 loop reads CASSLGSGGANNEQFF. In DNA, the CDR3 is TGCGCCAGCAGCTTGGGAAGCGGGGGGGCCAACAATGAGCAGTTCTTC.